This entry is about one TCR beta chain. This sample is part of a study of blood T cell repertoires in COVID-19. At the level of the study: Italy, Spain and the United States were the sources of the convalescent and acute COVID-19 samples. The cDNA or gDNA used as material had been derived from T cells, B-cell-depleted T cells, or PBMCs.

This CDR3 comprises 18 residues. Germline V gene sequence: CDR1 LNHNV, CDR2 YYDKDF (reference sequence). V was cut by 4 bases and J by 1 base, with 22 bases left in between. Original data processing: For nucleated cells, counts were estimated from reference gene primer amplification. The method was immunoSEQ multiplex PCR; TCRdb's version includes in-frame clones alone and lacks a portion of them. The V and J calls and clone size were taken over from that table, and D and trimming were inferred from the DNA. In the table there are 45,000 or so clones, around 88% of which are singletons. The specimen was peripheral blood. This TCR derives from a woman aged 55-69 years with acute or convalescent COVID-19. The chain recombines TRBV15 with TRBJ1-2; maybe TRBD1 (6 bases). CDR3 loop: CATSTPKQDSEINYGYTF. CDR3 nucleotides: TGTGCCACCAGCACCCCTAAACAGGACAGCGAAATTAACTATGGCTACACCTTC.